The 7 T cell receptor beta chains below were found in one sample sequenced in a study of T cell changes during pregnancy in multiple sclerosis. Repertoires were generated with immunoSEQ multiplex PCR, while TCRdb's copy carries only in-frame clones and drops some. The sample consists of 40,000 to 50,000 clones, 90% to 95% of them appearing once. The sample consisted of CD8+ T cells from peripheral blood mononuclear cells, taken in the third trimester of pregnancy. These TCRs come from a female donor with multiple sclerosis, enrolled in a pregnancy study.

CDR3 residues: CASSFTQGEAFF. CDR3 bases: TGTGCCAGCAGCTTCACCCAGGGCGAAGCTTTCTTT. This chain links TRBV28 with TRBJ1-1, with D possibly TRBD1 on 5 matching bases. Trimming shortened V by 6 bases and J by 8 bases, and 13 bases separated the two germline ends. Germline CDR1 and CDR2: MDHEN and SYDVKM. This CDR3 has 12 residues.

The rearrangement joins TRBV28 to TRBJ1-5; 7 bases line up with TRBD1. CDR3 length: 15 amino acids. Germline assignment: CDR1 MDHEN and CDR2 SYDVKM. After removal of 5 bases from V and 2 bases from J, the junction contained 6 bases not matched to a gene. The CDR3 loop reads CASSPDRDGNQPQHF. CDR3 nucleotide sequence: TGTGCCAGCAGTCCAGACAGGGATGGCAATCAGCCCCAGCATTTT. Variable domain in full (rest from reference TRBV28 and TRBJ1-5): DVKVTQSSRYLVKRTGEKVFLECVQDMDHENMFWYRQDPGLGLRLIYFSYDVKMKEKGDIPEGYSVSREKKERFSLILESASTNQTSMYLCASSPDRDGNQPQHFGDGTRLSIL.

The CDR3 spells CATSRGTDAAAGGNEQFF. The CDR3 nucleotides are TGTGCCACCAGCAGAGGGACCGACGCCGCTGCGGGAGGCAATGAGCAGTTCTTC. This sequence joins TRBV15 and TRBJ2-1, with 8 nucleotides matching TRBD2. The ends lost 1 base at V and 6 bases at J; junction bases unmatched: 14. The CDR3 has 18 residues. Germline CDR1 is LNHNV and CDR2 is YYDKDF (reference sequence).

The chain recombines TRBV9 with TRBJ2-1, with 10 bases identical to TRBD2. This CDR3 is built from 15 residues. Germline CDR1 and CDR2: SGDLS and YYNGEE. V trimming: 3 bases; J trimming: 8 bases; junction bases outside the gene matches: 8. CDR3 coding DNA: TGTGCCAGCAGCGCAGGGACTAGCGCAGGTGATGAGCAGTTCTTC. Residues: CASSAGTSAGDEQFF.

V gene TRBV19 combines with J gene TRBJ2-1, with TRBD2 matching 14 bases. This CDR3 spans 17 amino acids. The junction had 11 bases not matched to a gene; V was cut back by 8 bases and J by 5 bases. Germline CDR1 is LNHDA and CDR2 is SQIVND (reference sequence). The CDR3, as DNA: TGTGCCAGTGCTCGACTAGCGGGAGGGCTAGAGGACAATGAGCAGTTCTTC. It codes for CASARLAGGLEDNEQFF.

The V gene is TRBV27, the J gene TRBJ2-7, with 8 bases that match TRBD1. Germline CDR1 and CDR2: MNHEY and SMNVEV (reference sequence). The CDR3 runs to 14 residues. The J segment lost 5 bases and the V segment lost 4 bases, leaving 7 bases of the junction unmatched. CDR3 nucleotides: TGTGCCAGCAGTTCGAGCTCAGGGGGCGACGAGCAGTACTTC. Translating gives CASSSSSGGDEQYF.

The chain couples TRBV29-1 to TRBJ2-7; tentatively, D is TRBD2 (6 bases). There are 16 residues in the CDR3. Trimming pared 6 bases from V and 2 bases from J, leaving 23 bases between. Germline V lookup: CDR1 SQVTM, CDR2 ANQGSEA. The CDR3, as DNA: TGCAGCGTAGGGAGGTCTGGGTATCGGGACCCCTACGAGCAGTACTTC. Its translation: CSVGRSGYRDPYEQYF.